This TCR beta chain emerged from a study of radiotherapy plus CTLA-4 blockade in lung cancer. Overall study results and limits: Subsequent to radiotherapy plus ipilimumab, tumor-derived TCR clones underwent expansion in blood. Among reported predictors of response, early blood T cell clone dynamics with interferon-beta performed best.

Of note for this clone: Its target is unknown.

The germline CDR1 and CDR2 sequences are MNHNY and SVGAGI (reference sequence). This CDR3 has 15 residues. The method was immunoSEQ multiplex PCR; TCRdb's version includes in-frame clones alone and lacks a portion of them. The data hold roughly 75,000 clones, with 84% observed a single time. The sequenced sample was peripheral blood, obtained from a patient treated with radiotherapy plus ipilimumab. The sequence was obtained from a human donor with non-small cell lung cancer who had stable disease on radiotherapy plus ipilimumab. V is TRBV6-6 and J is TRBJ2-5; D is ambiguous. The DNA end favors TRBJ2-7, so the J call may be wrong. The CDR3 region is CASSNPGQVSYEQYF. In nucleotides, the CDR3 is TGTGCCAGCTCTAATCCCGGGCAGGTCTCCTACGAGCAGTACTTC.